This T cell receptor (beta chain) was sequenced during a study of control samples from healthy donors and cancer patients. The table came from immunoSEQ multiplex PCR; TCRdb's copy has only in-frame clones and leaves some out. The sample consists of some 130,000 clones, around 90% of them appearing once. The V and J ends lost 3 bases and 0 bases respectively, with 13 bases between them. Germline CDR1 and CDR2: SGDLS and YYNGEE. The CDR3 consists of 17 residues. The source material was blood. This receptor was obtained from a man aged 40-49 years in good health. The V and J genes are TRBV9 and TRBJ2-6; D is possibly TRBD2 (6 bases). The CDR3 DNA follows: TGTGCCAGCAGCGCGGGAGAACAGAACTCTGGGGCCAACGTCCTGACTTTC. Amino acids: CASSAGEQNSGANVLTF.